Listed below are T cell receptor beta chains from one sample, sequenced in a study of T cell repertoires in cytomegalovirus infection. A single record per CDR3 protein comes from TCRdb applying MiXCR to the reads. The sample carries approximately 180,000 distinct CDR3 sequences, roughly 9% recorded once. Sequenced material: PBMCs. The receptors come from a human donor in good health (CMV status not recorded). Some clones in this sample may be carry-over from other donors' samples. CDR3s include the opening cysteine and the closing phenylalanine or tryptophan. D genes are given only for firm matches. Clone size is given for some rows only: seen once, a few or many times, or a class if the clone is expanded.

d_call,clone_size,v_call,j_call,cdr3_aa,cdr3_nt
TRBD2,many,TRBV6-6,TRBJ2-2,CASSATTSGTNTGELFF,TGTGCCAGCAGTGCAACCACTAGCGGGACTAACACCGGGGAGCTGTTTTTT
TRBD2,many,TRBV6-2/TRBV6-3,TRBJ2-7,CASSPGLAGGSYEQYF,TGTGCCAGCAGCCCTGGACTAGCGGGAGGCTCCTACGAGCAGTACTTC
TRBD1,.,TRBV4-3,TRBJ2-7,CASSQETGGYEQYF,TGCGCCAGCAGCCAAGAGACAGGGGGCTACGAGCAGTACTTC
.,many,TRBV7-2,TRBJ2-5,CASSRRDKETQYF,TGTGCCAGCAGCCGCCGGGACAAAGAGACCCAGTACTTC
.,many,TRBV7-2,TRBJ1-6,CASSTHLRDYNSPLHF,TGTGCCAGCAGCACTCATTTACGTGACTATAATTCACCCCTCCACTTT
.,many,TRBV7-2,TRBJ1-1,CASSLALTANTEAFF,TGTGCCAGCAGCTTAGCCTTGACAGCGAACACTGAAGCTTTCTTT
TRBD2,many,TRBV12-3/TRBV12-4,TRBJ2-3,CASSLYRSGGSDTQYF,TGTGCCAGCAGTTTATACCGCAGCGGGGGATCCGATACGCAGTATTTT
.,once,TRBV28,TRBJ2-4,CASSRTDLRENIQYF,TGTGCCAGCAGTAGGACAGACCTCCGCGAAAACATTCAGTACTTC
TRBD1,few,TRBV7-6,TRBJ1-2,CASSLGQGRGYTF,TGTGCCAGCAGCCTAGGACAGGGTCGCGGCTACACCTTC
.,few,TRBV20-1,TRBJ1-1,CSERKSAEAFF,TGCAGTGAACGGAAGAGCGCTGAAGCTTTCTTT
TRBD2,few,TRBV19,TRBJ2-1,CASTGDLAGGPRAEQFF,TGTGCCAGTACCGGGGATCTAGCGGGAGGCCCTAGGGCCGAGCAGTTCTTC
TRBD1,many,TRBV19,TRBJ1-6,CASIDPGQIYNSPLHF,TGTGCCAGTATTGATCCGGGACAGATCTATAATTCACCCCTCCACTTT
.,few,TRBV4-3,TRBJ1-2,CASSQEEGQANYGYTF,TGCGCCAGCAGCCAAGAGGAGGGGCAGGCTAACTATGGCTACACCTTC
TRBD1,.,TRBV19,TRBJ1-5,CASIGDSAYQPQHF,TGTGCCAGTATAGGGGACAGCGCCTATCAGCCCCAGCATTTT
TRBD2,few,TRBV2,TRBJ2-1,CASAQRGGYNEQFF,TGTGCCAGCGCCCAACGGGGGGGCTACAATGAGCAGTTCTTC
.,many,TRBV4-1,TRBJ1-5,CASSQDRGLRQPQHF,TGCGCCAGCAGCCAAGACCGGGGATTGCGCCAGCCCCAGCATTTT